One sample yielded the 16 T cell receptor beta chains listed below, sequenced in a study of Graves' ophthalmopathy and Graves' hyperthyroidism listed by TCRdb under 2018. The run used an Illumina HiSeq 2000. TCR beta CDR3 regions were amplified from RNA transcripts for repertoire sequencing. HTBI primers and the Qiagen OneStep RT-PCR kit were used in a first-round RT-PCR, which was followed by a second-round multiplex PCR, size selection and purification. TCRdb's own reprocessing of the public reads used fastp at Q25 and MiXCR and kept productive beta chains. Here each entry gathers all rows of one CDR3 protein and keeps the most common genes and DNA. The sample contains roughly 610,000 distinct CDR3 sequences, roughly 20% of them found a single time. The ten most abundant clones make up approximately 7% of the sample. What was sequenced was peripheral blood. All receptors come from a woman younger than 35 with stable Graves' hyperthyroidism. Some clones in this sample may be carry-over from other donors' samples. Donor details come from another sample of the same person, matched by shared clones.

This clonotype came up many times. This sequence may be a read error, since a much larger clone differs from it by one base. Because it lacks the conserved phenylalanine or tryptophan at the end, this CDR3 is likely a read error. The rearrangement joins TRBV6-5 to TRBJ1-1; no definite D call. The germline V gene has CDR1 MNHEY and CDR2 SVGAGI. V lost 4 bases and J 5 bases, leaving 8 bases between the germline ends. This CDR3 contains 12 residues. CDR3 region: CASSSTGTEAFL. In DNA form, the CDR3 reads TGTGCCAGCAGTTCTACTGGTACTGAAGCTTTCCTT.

This clonotype was seen repeatedly, ten times or more. The V and J genes are TRBV15 and TRBJ1-1; D is unresolved. With 0 bases removed from V and 3 bases from J, the gap between germline ends came to 20 bases. Germline V lookup: CDR1 LNHNV, CDR2 YYDKDF (reference sequence). The CDR3 extends over 18 amino acids. CDR3: CATSRDLLPNGEDTEAFF. In DNA form, the CDR3 reads TGTGCCACCAGCAGAGATCTCTTACCCAACGGGGAGGACACTGAAGCTTTCTTT.

This clonotype has a count of ten or more. This sequence joins TRBV30 and TRBJ1-2; TRBD1 agrees at 7 bases. V trimming: 0 bases; J trimming: 4 bases; junction bases outside the gene matches: 5. Germline V gives CDR1 GTSNPN, CDR2 SVGIG (reference sequence). CDR3 length equals 14 residues. The DNA of the CDR3 is TGTGCCTGGAGTGTACGAGGGGGCGGCTATGGCTACACCTTC. As protein: CAWSVRGGGYGYTF.

This clonotype was observed at least ten times. The V and J genes are TRBV15 and TRBJ2-6; tentatively, D is TRBD1 or TRBD2 (7 bases each). Germline assignment: CDR1 LNHNV and CDR2 YYDKDF (reference sequence). With 5 bases removed from V and 6 bases from J, the gap between germline ends came to 17 bases. CDR3 length equals 16 residues. The CDR3 reads CATSSGGGNVANVLTF. The CDR3 nucleotides read TGTGCCACCAGCTCAGGGGGAGGGAATGTGGCCAACGTCCTGACTTTC.

This clonotype was detected only once. The rearrangement joins TRBV5-6 to TRBJ1-2; 10 bases match TRBD1. Trimming cost V 4 bases and J 4 bases; bases outside gene matches: 7. CDR1 and CDR2 (germline): SGHDT, YYEEEE. The CDR3 runs 15 residues. The CDR3 here is CASSPAGTGAYGYTF. For the CDR3, the DNA is TGTGCCAGCAGCCCTGCAGGGACAGGGGCCTATGGCTACACCTTC. Looking up the rest from reference TRBV5-6 and TRBJ1-2 gives the full variable domain: DAGVTQSPTHLIKTRGQQVTLRCSPKSGHDTVSWYQQALGQGPQFIFQYYEEEERQRGNFPDRFSGHQFPNYSSELNVNALLLGDSALYLCASSPAGTGAYGYTFGSGTRLTVV.

The rearrangement links TRBV28 to TRBJ2-7; TRBD2 matches at 7 bases. The junction had 14 bases not matched to a gene; V was cut back by 5 bases and J by 7 bases. CDR3 length: 15 amino acids. Per the germline V gene, CDR1 is MDHEN and CDR2 is SYDVKM. The CDR3 loop is CASSRDSGYVEEQYF. Here the CDR3 DNA reads TGTGCCAGCAGTCGGGATAGCGGGTACGTTGAGGAGCAGTACTTC.

There are many counts of this clonotype. This chain connects TRBV20-1 to TRBJ1-1; TRBD1 is a possible D gene (5 bases). Germline CDR1 is DFQATT and CDR2 is SNEGSKA (reference sequence). With 1 base removed from V and 6 bases from J, the gap between germline ends came to 15 bases. The length of the CDR3 is 14 residues. The CDR3 spells CSARVFDDSAEAFF. The CDR3 DNA reads TGCAGTGCTAGAGTTTTTGATGACAGCGCTGAAGCTTTCTTT.

The V and J genes are TRBV6-2 or TRBV6-3 and TRBJ2-7, with TRBD2 matching 10 bases. V shed 7 bases, J shed 0 bases, and the junction held 15 bases outside the gene matches. The CDR3 extends over 18 amino acids. Germline loops: CDR1 MNHEY, CDR2 SVGEGT. CDR3 DNA: TGTGCCAGCATACCAACAAATGGACTAGCGGAAAGCTCCTACGAGCAGTACTTC. Amino acid sequence: CASIPTNGLAESSYEQYF.

This clonotype was detected many times. The gene calls are TRBV6-1 and TRBJ1-1; 8 bases line up with TRBD1. The CDR3 length is 14 residues. V was pared by 6 bases and J by 2 bases, with 5 bases of the junction left unmatched. From germline, CDR1 is MNHNS and CDR2 SASEGT. CDR3 nucleotides: TGTGCCAGCAGGCCGGGACAGGCTAACACTGAAGCTTTCTTT. Translated, it gives CASRPGQANTEAFF.

This clonotype was seen repeatedly, ten times or more. The chain is built from TRBV5-1 and TRBJ1-2; D perhaps matches TRBD1 (5 bases). V was clipped by 2 bases and J by 5 bases, with 10 bases between them. The germline CDR1 and CDR2 sequences are SGHRS and YFSETQ. This CDR3 is 13 amino acids long. This chain's CDR3 is CASSFPGKYGYTF. In nucleotides, the CDR3 is TGCGCCAGCAGCTTCCCAGGGAAGTATGGCTACACCTTC.

In the case of this clonotype: With a much larger clone just one base away, this may be a read error. V is TRBV5-3 and J is TRBJ1-3, with D unresolved. TRBV5-3 is marked as an open reading frame, function uncertain. The CDR3 extends over 15 amino acids. V was cut by 8 bases and J by 0 bases, with 15 bases left in between. For the CDR3, the DNA is TGTGCCAGCAGCATAGACACGCACTCTGGAAACACCATATATTTT. It codes for CASSIDTHSGNTIYF.

This clonotype appeared many times. The CDR3 nucleotides are TGTGCCAGCAGTGTAAACAGCCCTAGAGCCAAAAACATTCAGTACTTC. Translated: CASSVNSPRAKNIQYF. The V call is TRBV6-1, the J call TRBJ2-4; D gene ambiguous. V lost 4 bases and J lost 0, with 13 bases in between. Germline loops: CDR1 MNHNS, CDR2 SASEGT. The CDR3 contains 16 residues.

This sequence joins TRBV20-1 and TRBJ2-7, with 8 positions matching TRBD2. The CDR3 runs 17 residues. V lost 0 bases, J lost 3 bases, and 13 bases stayed unmatched. Germline loops: CDR1 DFQATT, CDR2 SNEGSKA (reference sequence). The CDR3 reads CSARDRLRTGGIYEQYF. The CDR3 DNA is TGCAGTGCTAGAGATAGGCTTAGAACGGGAGGGATCTACGAGCAGTACTTC.

In this sample, this clonotype turned up a few times. The rearrangement uses TRBV4-1 and TRBJ2-7, with D perhaps TRBD1 (6 bases). Trimming took off 0 bases at V and 3 bases at J, with 9 bases between the two ends. From germline, CDR1 is MGHRA and CDR2 YSYEKL. This CDR3 comprises 14 residues. CDR3 region: CASSQEQGNYEQYF. CDR3 sequence (DNA): TGCGCCAGCAGCCAAGAACAGGGCAACTACGAGCAGTACTTC.

This clonotype has at least ten counts. This chain connects TRBV7-2 to TRBJ2-4; D is undetermined. This CDR3 comprises 12 residues. Germline CDR1 SGHTA, CDR2 FQGNSA. Trimming shortened V by 5 bases and J by 6 bases, and 8 bases separated the two germline ends. CDR3 in DNA: TGTGCCAGCAGCCCAACAGCAAACATTCAGTACTTC. Its protein product is CASSPTANIQYF.

This clonotype was seen a few times. The V call is TRBV3-1, the J call TRBJ2-2; 7 bases are a match to TRBD2. CDR1 and CDR2 (germline): LGHDT, YNNKEL (reference sequence). The CDR3 contains 15 residues. V shed 1 base, J shed 4 bases, and the junction held 3 bases outside the gene matches. The CDR3 reads CASSQGGGGTGELFF. CDR3 coding DNA: TGTGCCAGCAGCCAAGGCGGGGGAGGCACCGGGGAGCTGTTTTTT.